The clone carrying this T cell receptor beta chain occurred a few times. Antigen: not known. CDR1 and CDR2 (germline): SGHTA, FQGNSA. V was clipped by 1 base and J by 8 bases, with 11 bases between them. This CDR3 has 13 residues. Generation of TCR cDNA used 5'RACE template switching (which added a universal primer site and UMIs). MiXCR was run by TCRdb on the 5' RACE reads, yielding one entry per CDR3 protein. The data contain some 340,000 distinct CDR3 sequences, about 11% of them seen just once; the ten biggest clones take up 3% to 3.5%. The data are from a study of T cells after yellow fever vaccination. Study-wide points: FACS-sorted repertoires could harbor abundant contaminating bulk-population clonotypes. Faster peaking, at day 5 versus 15, marked a secondary response that was weaker.

The sequencing here drew on CD4+ T cells sorted from PBMCs, taken 45 days after the yellow fever booster vaccination. This TCR was recovered from a man younger than 35 who received the YFV17D yellow fever vaccine. The rearrangement links TRBV7-2 to TRBJ1-2; D perhaps matches TRBD1 (5 bases). The CDR3 DNA follows: TGTGCCAGCAGCTTAGTGGGGGTGCGCGGCTACACCTTC. This encodes CASSLVGVRGYTF. Variable domain in full (rest from reference TRBV7-2 and TRBJ1-2): GAGVSQSPSNKVTEKGKDVELRCDPISGHTALYWYRQSLGQGLEFLIYFQGNSAPDKSGLPSDRFSAERTGGSVSTLTIQRTQQEDSAVYLCASSLVGVRGYTFGSGTRLTVV.